This TCR beta chain derives from a study of shared clonotypes between healthy human individuals. The study, taken as a whole, reports: Generally, estimated richness proved larger in naive subsets than it did in memory subsets. Against clonotypes common to all four donors, non-shared ones had lower generation probabilities.

On this clone itself: The antigen is unknown.

Some clones are missing from TCRdb's copy, which holds only in-frame ones; the method was immunoSEQ multiplex PCR. In the table there are about 380,000 clones, 95% to 97% of which are singletons. J was trimmed by 4 bases and V by 4 bases; bases with no gene match: 7. CDR1 is GTSNPN, CDR2 SVGIG, per germline (reference sequence). The CDR3 is 14 amino acids. The source material was memory CD8+ T cells sorted from blood. Indicated subset: CD45RO+ cells pooled with CCR7-negative TemRA cells. The sequence was collected from a man between 25 and 39 years old in good health. The chain employs TRBV30 and TRBJ2-7; 10 bases fit TRBD2. CDR3 loop: CAWIPSGSGYEQYF. In DNA, the CDR3 is TGTGCCTGGATCCCTAGCGGGAGCGGGTACGAGCAGTACTTC.